A selection of T cell receptor beta chains follows, all from one sample in a study of type 1 regulatory T cells. TCRdb itself ran the reads through MiXCR, one entry per CDR3 protein. Altogether approximately 97,000 distinct CDR3 sequences are present, 25% to 40% being singletons, with the ten largest covering 2% to 2.5%. The sample comprised CD4+ T cells, either the whole sample or a sorted fraction (not recorded which). Source of these receptors: a human donor in good health. CDR3s include the opening cysteine and the closing phenylalanine or tryptophan. The D gene is left open where the match is weak. Rows give clone size only sometimes, using once, few, many, or a class for an expanded clone.

j_call	d_call	clone_size	v_call	cdr3_nt	cdr3_aa
TRBJ2-2	NA	few	TRBV6-1	TGTGCCAGCAGTGAATGGGCCACCGGGGAGCTGTTTTTT	CASSEWATGELFF
TRBJ1-1	NA	NA	TRBV7-2	TGTGCCAGCAGCTTAGGTTCAAACACTGAAGCTTTCTTT	CASSLGSNTEAFF
TRBJ1-2	NA	NA	TRBV29-1	TGCAGCGTTGACGGGACAACGAGCAGACACTATGGCTACACCTTC	CSVDGTTSRHYGYTF
TRBJ2-3	TRBD2	NA	TRBV5-1	TGCACCAGCAGCTTGCCCGGGGTAGCGGGAGCAGATACGCAGTATTTT	CTSSLPGVAGADTQYF
TRBJ2-5	NA	NA	TRBV5-4	TGTGCCAGCAGCCCCGGGACCGAGCTGGGAGAGACCCTGTACTTC	CASSPGTELGETLYF
TRBJ2-3	NA	NA	TRBV7-2	TGTGCCAGCAGCTTTATGCCTAGCACAGATACGCAGTATTTT	CASSFMPSTDTQYF
TRBJ2-1	NA	NA	TRBV20-1	TGCAGTGCCGGGGGCGGGGTAAGACTGGACAATGAGCAGTTCTTC	CSAGGGVRLDNEQFF
TRBJ1-4	TRBD1	few	TRBV20-1	TGCAGTGCTAGAGATGGGACAGGGTCCGGTCGAGAAAAACTGTTTTTT	CSARDGTGSGREKLFF
TRBJ2-5	TRBD1	NA	TRBV20-1	TGCAGTGCTAGAGATGGGACAGATCACGAGACCCAGTACTTC	CSARDGTDHETQYF
TRBJ2-1	TRBD2	NA	TRBV7-9	TGTGCCAGCAGCTCACGACTAGCGGGAGACAATGAGCAGTTCTTC	CASSSRLAGDNEQFF
TRBJ2-5	TRBD2	NA	TRBV6-2/TRBV6-3	TGTGCCAGCAGCCCCGGGACTAGCAGCTGGGGGGAGACCCAGTACTTC	CASSPGTSSWGETQYF
TRBJ2-2	NA	NA	TRBV29-1	TGCAGCGTTGGGACCCGGACCGGGGAGCTGTTTTTT	CSVGTRTGELFF
TRBJ2-3	TRBD2	many	TRBV20-1	TGCAGTGCCAAACCGGGACTAGCGACAGATACGCAGTATTTT	CSAKPGLATDTQYF
TRBJ2-3	TRBD2	few	TRBV20-1	TGCAGTGCAGGCCGACTAGCGGTCACAGATACGCAGTATTTT	CSAGRLAVTDTQYF
TRBJ2-5	NA	once	TRBV4-2	TGTGCCAGCAGCCAAGAAGGTGGCGAGACCCAGTACTTC	CASSQEGGETQYF
TRBJ1-1	NA	NA	TRBV30	TGTGCCTGGAGTCGGCTGGGGGGCGCCACTGAAGCTTTCTTT	CAWSRLGGATEAFF
TRBJ2-7	NA	NA	TRBV5-4	TGTGCCAGCACCAACTTGGACTCAGGGGCGGACTACGAGCAGTACTTC	CASTNLDSGADYEQYF
TRBJ2-3	TRBD2	few	TRBV3-1	TGTGCCAGCAGCCAAGTTGCGGGGGCAGATACGCAGTATTTT	CASSQVAGADTQYF
TRBJ2-1	TRBD1	NA	TRBV27	TGTGCCAGCAGTACCCCAGGGGGTAACGATGAGCAGTTCTTC	CASSTPGGNDEQFF
TRBJ2-1	NA	many	TRBV7-9	TGTGCCAGCAGCAACAGGACCCTCGACAATGAGCAGTTCTTC	CASSNRTLDNEQFF
TRBJ2-7	TRBD1	many	TRBV4-1	TGCGCCAGCAGCCGGGGGACAGGGGACGAGCAGTACTTC	CASSRGTGDEQYF
TRBJ2-3	TRBD1	NA	TRBV6-2/TRBV6-3	TGTGCCAGCACCCCCGGACAGGGGGACACAGATACGCAGTATTTT	CASTPGQGDTDTQYF
TRBJ2-7	NA	NA	TRBV5-1	TGCGCCAGCAGCTTGACACGCGTAAGCTTACGCGAGCAGTACTTC	CASSLTRVSLREQYF
TRBJ2-1	TRBD2	NA	TRBV10-2	TGCGCCAGCAGTGTTCGTGGACTAGGCGGCCATGAGCAGTTCTTC	CASSVRGLGGHEQFF
TRBJ1-5	NA	NA	TRBV7-8	TGTGCCAGCAGCTCTGCCGGGACACCGGGTGAGCCCCAGCATTTT	CASSSAGTPGEPQHF
TRBJ1-4	NA	few	TRBV20-1	TGCAGTGCCTCCGGGCCGAGTGAAAAACTGTTTTTT	CSASGPSEKLFF
TRBJ2-1	NA	few	TRBV20-1	TGCAGTGCTGGTGTCCTCAGCTCCTACAATGAGCAGTTCTTC	CSAGVLSSYNEQFF
TRBJ2-7	TRBD2	few	TRBV18	TGTGCCAGCTACAGCGGGGGCCTGGTCAACGAGCAGTACTTC	CASYSGGLVNEQYF
TRBJ2-1	TRBD1	NA	TRBV20-1	TGCAGTGCTAGAGATCAGATACAGGGGATCTACAATGAGCAGTTCTTC	CSARDQIQGIYNEQFF
TRBJ1-1	TRBD1	NA	TRBV12-3/TRBV12-4	TGTGCCAGCAGTGGTCGACAGGGGGACACTGAAGCTTTCTTT	CASSGRQGDTEAFF
TRBJ1-5	NA	few	TRBV3-1	TGTGCCAGCAGCCAAGGGAGCAATCAGCCCCAGCATTTT	CASSQGSNQPQHF
TRBJ2-2	TRBD2	NA	TRBV7-3	TGTGCCAGCAGCCCCGATAGCGGGAGGACCGGGGAGCTGTTTTTT	CASSPDSGRTGELFF